These 8 T cell receptor beta chains originate from one sample sequenced in a study of shared clonotypes between healthy human individuals. Measured with immunoSEQ multiplex PCR; TCRdb has only the in-frame clones, and not every one. The repertoire includes millions of clones, approximately 94% of them detected once, and around 0.14% sits in the top ten. Sequences were obtained from naive CD4+ T cells sorted from blood. Subset here: CD45RA+ positively selected. These receptors all come from a man aged 18-30 years in good health.

This sequence joins TRBV10-1 and TRBJ2-3; the match to TRBD1 covers 7 bases. The ends lost 8 bases at V and 2 bases at J; junction bases unmatched: 7. Germline values: CDR1 WNHNN, CDR2 SYGVQD (reference sequence). The CDR3 is 14 amino acids. For the CDR3, the DNA is TGCGCCAGCGGAACAGGGGCCCCCACAGATACGCAGTATTTT. This translates into CASGTGAPTDTQYF.

This chain uses TRBV6-5 with TRBJ1-6, with 9 nucleotides matching TRBD1. The germline gives CDR1 MNHEY, CDR2 SVGAGI. The V and J ends lost 4 bases and 9 bases, in that order; junction bases with no gene match: 4. The CDR3 runs to 14 residues. In DNA form, the CDR3 reads TGTGCCAGCAGTTGGGGACAGGGAGTTTCACCCCTCCACTTT. Translated: CASSWGQGVSPLHF.

The chain uses TRBV7-2 and TRBJ2-7; 8 nucleotides line up with TRBD1. There are 15 residues in the CDR3. CDR1 SGHTA and CDR2 FQGNSA come from the germline V gene. The V segment lost 2 bases and the J segment 2 bases; nucleotides outside the gene matches: 5. CDR3 sequence reads: CASSLKTGETYEQYF. The CDR3 coding sequence is TGTGCCAGCAGCTTAAAGACAGGGGAAACCTACGAGCAGTACTTC.

This chain connects TRBV7-9 to TRBJ1-1; D ambiguous. The CDR3 sequence is 15 residues long. V lost 2 bases and J lost 1, with 11 bases in between. From germline, CDR1 is SEHNR and CDR2 FQNEAQ (reference sequence). CDR3 amino acids: CASSLFPESNTEAFF. For the CDR3, the DNA is TGTGCCAGCAGCTTATTCCCGGAATCGAACACTGAAGCTTTCTTT. Combining the CDR3 with reference TRBV7-9 and TRBJ1-1 gives the whole variable domain DTGVSQNPRHKITKRGQNVTFRCDPISEHNRLYWYRQTLGQGPEFLTYFQNEAQLEKSRLLSDRFSAERPKGSFSTLEIQRTEQGDSAMYLCASSLFPESNTEAFFGQGTRLTVV.

This chain connects TRBV27 to TRBJ2-6, with D perhaps TRBD1 (6 bases). Trimming removed 5 bases at V and 4 bases at J, with 12 bases between. The CDR3 is made up of 15 amino acids. Germline V gene data show CDR1 as MNHEY and CDR2 as SMNVEV (reference sequence). CDR3 loop: CASSQQGKGANVLTF. The CDR3 region has the DNA TGTGCCAGCAGTCAACAGGGTAAGGGGGCCAACGTCCTGACTTTC.

The chain joins TRBV7-3 to TRBJ2-7; TRBD2 agrees at 7 bases. The CDR3 has 13 amino acids. Germline V gene data show CDR1 as SGHTA and CDR2 as FQGTGA. Trimming removed 9 bases from V and 5 bases from J; junction bases left unmatched: 10. In DNA, the CDR3 is TGTGCCAGTTCTAGACTAGCCGGAGACGAGCAGTACTTC. As protein: CASSRLAGDEQYF.

This clone was observed a single time. This sequence joins TRBV5-1 and TRBJ2-7, with 12 nucleotides matching TRBD2. Germline CDR1 SGHRS, CDR2 YFSETQ. With V trimmed by 7 bases and J by 2 bases, 4 bases remained unmatched. This CDR3 comprises 14 residues. CDR3 DNA sequence: TGCGCCAGCCGGACTAGCGGGGATACCTACGAGCAGTACTTC. Residues: CASRTSGDTYEQYF.

This rearrangement joins TRBV13 to TRBJ1-3, with D hard to call. The CDR3 is 14 residues long. In germline, CDR1 is PRHDT, CDR2 FYEKMQ (reference sequence). Trimming cost V 3 bases and J 0 bases, with 6 bases left between them. CDR3 bases: TGTGCCAGCAGCTTGCTGCTCTCTGGAAACACCATATATTTT. Protein: CASSLLLSGNTIYF.